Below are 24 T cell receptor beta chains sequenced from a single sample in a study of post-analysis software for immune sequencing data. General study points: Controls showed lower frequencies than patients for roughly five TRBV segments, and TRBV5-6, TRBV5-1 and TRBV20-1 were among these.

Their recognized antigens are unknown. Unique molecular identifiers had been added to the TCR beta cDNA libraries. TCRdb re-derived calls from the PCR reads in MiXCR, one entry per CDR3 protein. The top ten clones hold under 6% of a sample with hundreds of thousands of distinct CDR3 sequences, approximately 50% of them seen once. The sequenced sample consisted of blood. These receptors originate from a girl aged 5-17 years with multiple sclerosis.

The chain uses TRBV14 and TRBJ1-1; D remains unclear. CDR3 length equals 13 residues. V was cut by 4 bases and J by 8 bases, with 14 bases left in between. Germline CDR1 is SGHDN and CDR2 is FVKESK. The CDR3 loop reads CASSPLTKVEAFF. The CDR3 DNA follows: TGTGCCAGCAGCCCCCTAACAAAGGTGGAAGCTTTCTTT.

DNA for the CDR3: TGTGCCAGCCTCAGGGATCCCGGGGCCGGGGCCAACGTCCTGACTTTC. Amino acids: CASLRDPGAGANVLTF. This rearrangement joins TRBV6-5 to TRBJ2-6; D tentatively fits TRBD1 or TRBD2 (5 bases each). The germline CDR1 and CDR2 sequences are MNHEY and SVGAGI. V lost 8 bases to trimming and J lost 4 bases, with 18 bases between them. The CDR3 runs to 16 residues.

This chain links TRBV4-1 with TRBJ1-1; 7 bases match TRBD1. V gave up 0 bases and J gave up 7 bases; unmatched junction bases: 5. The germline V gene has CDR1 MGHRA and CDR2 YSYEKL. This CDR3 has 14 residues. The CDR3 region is CASSQEGWDSEAFF. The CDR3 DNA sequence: TGCGCCAGCAGCCAAGAGGGGTGGGACAGTGAAGCTTTCTTT.

The CDR3 here is CASRQAGLGGIKNIQYF. The CDR3 nucleotides are TGTGCCAGCAGACAAGCAGGACTGGGGGGAATTAAAAACATTCAGTACTTC. The genes are TRBV12-3 or TRBV12-4 and TRBJ2-4; possible D gene TRBD2, 6 bases. V was trimmed by 6 bases and J by 4 bases, leaving 22 bases between them. The CDR3 runs 17 residues.

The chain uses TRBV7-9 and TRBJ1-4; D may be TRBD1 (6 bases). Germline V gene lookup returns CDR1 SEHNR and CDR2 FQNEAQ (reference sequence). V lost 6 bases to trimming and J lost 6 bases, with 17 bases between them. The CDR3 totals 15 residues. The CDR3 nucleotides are TGTGCCAGCAGATCCACCCCGGGGGGCGATGAAAAACTGTTTTTT. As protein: CASRSTPGGDEKLFF.

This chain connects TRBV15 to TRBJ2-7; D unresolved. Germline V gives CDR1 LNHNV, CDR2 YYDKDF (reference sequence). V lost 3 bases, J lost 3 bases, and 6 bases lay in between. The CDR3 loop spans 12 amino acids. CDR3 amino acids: CATSSSHYEQYF. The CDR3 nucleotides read TGTGCCACCAGCAGCAGTCACTACGAGCAGTACTTC.

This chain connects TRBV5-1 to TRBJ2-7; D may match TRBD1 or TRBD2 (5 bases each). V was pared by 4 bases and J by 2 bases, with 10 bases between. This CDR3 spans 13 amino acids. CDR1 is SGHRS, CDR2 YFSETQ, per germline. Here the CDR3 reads CASSRDPPYEQYF. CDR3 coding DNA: TGCGCCAGCAGCCGGGACCCCCCCTACGAGCAGTACTTC.

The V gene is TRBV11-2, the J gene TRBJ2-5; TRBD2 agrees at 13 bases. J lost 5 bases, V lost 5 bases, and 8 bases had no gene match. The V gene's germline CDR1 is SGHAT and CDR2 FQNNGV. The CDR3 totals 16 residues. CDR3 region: CASSPGLAGAGETQYF. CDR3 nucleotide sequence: TGTGCCAGCAGCCCCGGACTAGCGGGGGCGGGTGAGACCCAGTACTTC. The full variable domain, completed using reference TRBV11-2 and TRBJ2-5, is EAGVAQSPRYKIIEKRQSVAFWCNPISGHATLYWYQQILGQGPKLLIQFQNNGVVDDSQLPKDRFSAERLKGVDSTLKIQPAKLEDSAVYLCASSPGLAGAGETQYFGPGTRLLVL.

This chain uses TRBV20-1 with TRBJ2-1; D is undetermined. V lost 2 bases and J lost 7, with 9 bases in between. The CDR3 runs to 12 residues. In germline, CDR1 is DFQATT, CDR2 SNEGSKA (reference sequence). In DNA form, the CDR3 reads TGCAGTGCTAGAAAAGACCTGAATGAGCAGTTCTTC. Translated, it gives CSARKDLNEQFF.

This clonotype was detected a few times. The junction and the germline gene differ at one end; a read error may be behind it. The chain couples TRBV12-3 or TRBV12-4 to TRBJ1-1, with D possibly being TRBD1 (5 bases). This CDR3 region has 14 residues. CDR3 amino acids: CASSLARVDTEAFF. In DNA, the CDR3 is TGTGCCAGCAGTCTAGCCAGGGTGGACACTGAAGCTTTCTTT.

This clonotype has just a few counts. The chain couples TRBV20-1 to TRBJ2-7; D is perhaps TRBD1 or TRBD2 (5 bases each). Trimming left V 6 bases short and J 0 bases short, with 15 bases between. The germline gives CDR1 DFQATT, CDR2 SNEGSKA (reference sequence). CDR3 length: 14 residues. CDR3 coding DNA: TGCAGTGCCGAGGGACCGGAGAGCTCCTACGAGCAGTACTTC. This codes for CSAEGPESSYEQYF.

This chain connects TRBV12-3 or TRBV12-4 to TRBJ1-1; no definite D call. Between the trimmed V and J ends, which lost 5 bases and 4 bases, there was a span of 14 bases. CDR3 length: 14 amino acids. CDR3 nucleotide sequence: TGTGCCAGCAGTCCCCGAAGGAGTGTCACTGAAGCTTTCTTT. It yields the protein CASSPRRSVTEAFF.

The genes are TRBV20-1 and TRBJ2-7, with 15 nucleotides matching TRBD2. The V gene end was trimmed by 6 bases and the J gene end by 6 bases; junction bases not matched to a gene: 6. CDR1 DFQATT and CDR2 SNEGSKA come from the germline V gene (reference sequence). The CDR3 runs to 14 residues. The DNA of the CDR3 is TGCAGTGCGGATGGGACTAGCGGGAGGCGCGAGCAGTACTTC. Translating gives CSADGTSGRREQYF.

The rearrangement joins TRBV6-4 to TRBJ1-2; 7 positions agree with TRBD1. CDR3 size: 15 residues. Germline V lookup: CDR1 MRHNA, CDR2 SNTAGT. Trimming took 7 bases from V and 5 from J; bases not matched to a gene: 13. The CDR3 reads CASKPETGNGYGYTF. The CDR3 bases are TGTGCCAGCAAACCCGAGACAGGGAATGGATATGGCTACACCTTC.

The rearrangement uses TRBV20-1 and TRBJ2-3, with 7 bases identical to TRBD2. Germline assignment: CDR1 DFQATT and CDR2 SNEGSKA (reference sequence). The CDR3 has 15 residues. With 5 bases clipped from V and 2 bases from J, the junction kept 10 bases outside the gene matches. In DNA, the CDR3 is TGCAGTGCTGCGAGCGGGGCCCAAACCACAGATACGCAGTATTTT. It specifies CSAASGAQTTDTQYF.

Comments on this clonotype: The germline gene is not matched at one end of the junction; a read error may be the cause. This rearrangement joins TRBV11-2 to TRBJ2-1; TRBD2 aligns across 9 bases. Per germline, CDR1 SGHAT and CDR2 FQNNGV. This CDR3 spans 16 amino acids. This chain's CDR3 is CASSLSESGGRNGQFF. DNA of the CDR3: TGTGCCAGCAGCTTAAGCGAGAGCGGGGGGCGGAACGGGCAGTTCTTT.

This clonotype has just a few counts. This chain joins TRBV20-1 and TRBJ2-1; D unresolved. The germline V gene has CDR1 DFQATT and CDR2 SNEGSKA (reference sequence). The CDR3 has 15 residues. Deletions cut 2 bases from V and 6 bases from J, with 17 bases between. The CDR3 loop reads CSARSLRASANEQFF. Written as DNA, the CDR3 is TGCAGTGCTAGATCCCTAAGGGCTTCCGCCAATGAGCAGTTCTTC.

Written as DNA, the CDR3 is TGCAGTGCTTCCCGGGTAGCGGGTTACAATGAGCAGTTCTTC. Protein: CSASRVAGYNEQFF. V is TRBV20-1 and J is TRBJ2-1; 7 bases agree with TRBD2. V lost 5 bases, J lost 4 bases, and 8 bases stayed unmatched. The CDR3 loop spans 14 amino acids. CDR1 and CDR2 from the germline V gene are DFQATT and SNEGSKA (reference sequence).

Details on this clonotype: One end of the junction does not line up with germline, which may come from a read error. The CDR3 DNA reads as TGTGCCAGCAGAGAAGTAGCCACTGAGCAGTTCTTC. This encodes CASREVATEQFF. The chain combines TRBV6-1 with TRBJ2-1; D gene uncertain. The CDR3 consists of 12 residues. Germline CDR1 is MNHNS and CDR2 is SASEGT.

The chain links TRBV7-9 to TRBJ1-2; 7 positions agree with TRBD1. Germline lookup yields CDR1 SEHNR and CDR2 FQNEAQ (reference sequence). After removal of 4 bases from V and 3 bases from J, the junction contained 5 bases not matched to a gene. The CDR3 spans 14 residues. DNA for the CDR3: TGTGCCAGCAGCTCGACAGGGTCCGACTATGGCTACACCTTC. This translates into CASSSTGSDYGYTF.

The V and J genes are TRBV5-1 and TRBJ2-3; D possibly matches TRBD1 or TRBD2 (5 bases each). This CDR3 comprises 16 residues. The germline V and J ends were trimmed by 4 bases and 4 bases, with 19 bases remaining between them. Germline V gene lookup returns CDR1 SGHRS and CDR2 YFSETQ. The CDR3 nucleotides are TGCGCCAGCAGCCTAGGTGGGGGTAGGATGGCAGATACGCAGTATTTT. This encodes CASSLGGGRMADTQYF.

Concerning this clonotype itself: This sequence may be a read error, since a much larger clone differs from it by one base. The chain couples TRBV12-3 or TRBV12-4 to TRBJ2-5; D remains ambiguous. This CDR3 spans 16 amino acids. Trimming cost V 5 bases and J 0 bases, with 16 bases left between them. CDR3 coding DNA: TGTGCCAGCAGTCCCTACAACGACCTTCACCAAGAGACCCAGTACTTC. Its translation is CASSPYNDLHQETQYF.

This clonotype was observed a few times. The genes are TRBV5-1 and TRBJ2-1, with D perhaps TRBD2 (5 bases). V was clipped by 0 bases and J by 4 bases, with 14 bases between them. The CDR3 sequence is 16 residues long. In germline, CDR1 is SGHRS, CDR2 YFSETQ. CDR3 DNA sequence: TGCGCCAGCAGCTTGGGAGGGAGTCTAGTGTACAATGAGCAGTTCTTC. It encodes CASSLGGSLVYNEQFF.

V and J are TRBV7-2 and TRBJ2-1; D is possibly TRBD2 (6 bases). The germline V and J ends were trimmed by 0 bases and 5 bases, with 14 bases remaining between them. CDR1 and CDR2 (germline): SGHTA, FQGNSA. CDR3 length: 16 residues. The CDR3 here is CASSLAGLSVNNEQFF. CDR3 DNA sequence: TGTGCCAGCAGCTTAGCGGGACTTTCCGTTAACAATGAGCAGTTCTTC.